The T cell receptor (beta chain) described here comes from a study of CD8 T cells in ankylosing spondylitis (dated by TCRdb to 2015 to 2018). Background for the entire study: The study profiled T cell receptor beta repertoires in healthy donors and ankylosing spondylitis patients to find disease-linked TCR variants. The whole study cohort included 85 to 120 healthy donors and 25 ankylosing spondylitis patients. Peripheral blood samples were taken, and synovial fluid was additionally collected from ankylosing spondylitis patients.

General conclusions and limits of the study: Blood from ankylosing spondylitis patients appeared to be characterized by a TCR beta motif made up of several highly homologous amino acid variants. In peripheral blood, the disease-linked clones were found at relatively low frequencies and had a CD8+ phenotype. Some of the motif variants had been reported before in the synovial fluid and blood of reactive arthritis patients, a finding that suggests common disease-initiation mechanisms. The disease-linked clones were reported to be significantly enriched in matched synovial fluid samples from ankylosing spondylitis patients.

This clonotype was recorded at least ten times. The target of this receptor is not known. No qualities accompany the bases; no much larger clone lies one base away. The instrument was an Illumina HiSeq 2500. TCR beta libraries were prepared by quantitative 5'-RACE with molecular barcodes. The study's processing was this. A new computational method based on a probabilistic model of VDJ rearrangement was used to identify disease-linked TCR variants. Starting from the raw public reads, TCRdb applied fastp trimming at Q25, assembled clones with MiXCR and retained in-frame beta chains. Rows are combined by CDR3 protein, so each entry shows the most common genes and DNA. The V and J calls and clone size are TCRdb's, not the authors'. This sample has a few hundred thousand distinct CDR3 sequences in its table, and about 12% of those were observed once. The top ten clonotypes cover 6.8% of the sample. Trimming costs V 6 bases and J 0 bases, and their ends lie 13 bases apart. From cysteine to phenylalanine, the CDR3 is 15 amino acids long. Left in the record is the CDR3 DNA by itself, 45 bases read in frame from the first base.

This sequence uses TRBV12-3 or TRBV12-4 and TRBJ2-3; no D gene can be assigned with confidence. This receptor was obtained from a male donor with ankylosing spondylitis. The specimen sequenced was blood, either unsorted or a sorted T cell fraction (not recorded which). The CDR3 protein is CASSLRMGSTDTQYF. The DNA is TGTGCCAGCAGCCTAAGGATGGGAAGCACAGATACGCAGTATTTT.